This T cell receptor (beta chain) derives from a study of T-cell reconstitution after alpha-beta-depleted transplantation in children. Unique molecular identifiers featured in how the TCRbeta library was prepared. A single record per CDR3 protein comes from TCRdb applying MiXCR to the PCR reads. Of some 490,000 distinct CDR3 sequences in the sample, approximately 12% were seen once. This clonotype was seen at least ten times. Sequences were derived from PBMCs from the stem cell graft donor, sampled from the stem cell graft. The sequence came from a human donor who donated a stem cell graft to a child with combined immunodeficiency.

The CDR3 protein is CASSSLREREPETQYF. The CDR3 nucleotides read TGTGCCAGCAGCTCCCTGAGAGAGCGGGAGCCGGAGACCCAGTACTTC. The V gene is TRBV11-2, the J gene TRBJ2-5, with TRBD2 matching over 8 bases. Germline V lookup: CDR1 SGHAT, CDR2 FQNNGV. The junction had 12 bases not matched to a gene; V was cut back by 4 bases and J by 5 bases. The CDR3 runs 16 residues.